A selection of T cell receptor beta chains follows, all from one sample in a study of human T cells and chemical hapten exposure. TCRdb passed the RACE reads through MiXCR, listing each CDR3 protein once. The data show a few hundred thousand distinct CDR3 sequences, with about 6% seen just once and around 6.1% held by the top ten. The material was whole blood, obtained in connection with sensitization to the hapten diphenylcyclopropenone (DPC). The receptors originated from a woman aged 18-35 years with alopecia areata. Some clones in this sample may be carry-over from other donors' samples. Each CDR3 is given with its conserved first and last residue. D genes are given only for firm matches. Part of the rows lack a size; the others show once, few, many or a class for expanded clones.

J gene | D gene | V gene | clone size | CDR3 protein | CDR3 DNA
TRBJ1-5 | - | TRBV6-2/TRBV6-3 | many | CASSPPFGGDNNQPQHF | TGTGCCAGCAGCCCCCCCTTCGGGGGGGATAACAATCAGCCCCAGCATTTT
TRBJ2-7 | - | TRBV20-1 | few | CSARVGHSYEQYF | TGCAGTGCTAGAGTAGGGCATTCCTACGAGCAGTACTTC
TRBJ1-1 | - | TRBV20-1 | many | CSAPNRGAMNTEAFF | TGCAGTGCTCCAAACCGGGGGGCCATGAACACTGAAGCTTTCTTT
TRBJ2-5 | - | TRBV11-2 | - | CASTPTAETQYF | TGTGCCAGCACCCCGACGGCGGAGACCCAGTACTTC
TRBJ2-3 | - | TRBV7-2 | many | CASIPYGHQGTDTQYF | TGTGCCAGCATTCCCTACGGCCACCAGGGCACAGATACGCAGTATTTT
TRBJ1-2 | TRBD1 | TRBV12-3/TRBV12-4 | many | CASSRNRGTMGYTF | TGTGCCAGCAGTCGTAACAGGGGGACTATGGGCTACACCTTC
TRBJ2-3 | TRBD2 | TRBV5-1 | - | CASGRWTSGATDTQYF | TGCGCCAGCGGCCGCTGGACTAGCGGGGCCACAGATACGCAGTATTTT
TRBJ2-3 | TRBD2 | TRBV7-9 | - | CASSFGTSGGASDTQYF | TGTGCCAGCAGCTTCGGGACTAGCGGGGGGGCCTCAGATACGCAGTATTTT
TRBJ1-1 | TRBD1 | TRBV9 | few | CASSYTGEAGTEAFF | TGTGCCAGCAGCTACACAGGGGAGGCTGGAACTGAAGCTTTCTTT
TRBJ1-2 | TRBD1 | TRBV6-1 | - | CASSTSTTGINYGYTF | TGTGCCAGCAGCACATCCACGACAGGGATTAACTATGGCTACACCTTC
TRBJ2-3 | - | TRBV12-3/TRBV12-4 | few | CASSPLTADTQYF | TGTGCCAGCAGTCCCCTGACCGCAGATACGCAGTATTTT
TRBJ2-4 | - | TRBV5-5 | few | CASSSLGAEGTAKNIQYF | TGTGCCAGCAGCTCACTTGGGGCGGAGGGCACCGCCAAAAACATTCAGTACTTC
TRBJ2-3 | - | TRBV27 | many | CASSLEGTRTQYF | TGTGCCAGCAGTTTGGAGGGCACGAGGACGCAGTATTTT
TRBJ2-3 | - | TRBV6-6 | - | CASTRVGDTQYF | TGTGCCAGCACCAGAGTTGGCGATACGCAGTATTTT
TRBJ1-2 | TRBD1 | TRBV10-3 | few | CAIQGADGYTF | TGTGCCATCCAGGGGGCGGATGGCTACACCTTC
TRBJ2-5 | - | TRBV20-1 | - | CSAQAPGTGTQYF | TGCAGTGCCCAAGCCCCAGGGACGGGGACCCAGTACTTC
TRBJ1-1 | - | TRBV4-3 | many | CASSSHWGSGVTEAFF | TGCGCCAGCAGCTCCCATTGGGGCTCAGGGGTCACTGAAGCTTTCTTT
TRBJ1-1 | TRBD1 | TRBV4-2 | - | CASSQSPGQGREITEAFF | TGTGCCAGCAGCCAGTCACCGGGACAGGGGAGGGAGATCACTGAAGCTTTCTTT
TRBJ2-2 | - | TRBV6-2/TRBV6-3 | - | CASSYSRLNTGELFF | TGTGCCAGCAGTTACAGCCGACTAAACACCGGGGAGCTGTTTTTT
TRBJ1-2 | - | TRBV7-2 | - | CASRSTLEGYTF | TGTGCCAGCAGGTCCACTCTAGAGGGCTACACCTTC
TRBJ2-4 | TRBD2 | TRBV20-1 | - | CSAASLRLAGAVAKNIQYF | TGCAGTGCCGCCTCTTTACGACTAGCGGGGGCGGTAGCCAAAAACATTCAGTACTTC
TRBJ1-2 | TRBD1 | TRBV4-3 | few | CASSQDEGAPYGYTF | TGCGCCAGCAGCCAAGATGAGGGGGCCCCCTATGGCTACACCTTC
TRBJ1-1 | TRBD1 | TRBV12-3/TRBV12-4 | many | CASSPRDRGRVNTEAFF | TGTGCCAGCAGTCCAAGGGACAGGGGGCGGGTGAACACTGAAGCTTTCTTT
TRBJ1-5 | - | TRBV6-2/TRBV6-3 | many | CASSYSYPWNQPQHF | TGTGCCAGCAGTTACTCTTACCCGTGGAATCAGCCCCAGCATTTT
TRBJ2-7 | TRBD2 | TRBV12-3/TRBV12-4 | - | CASSQTGGFVSYEQYF | TGTGCCAGCAGCCAGACGGGGGGGTTCGTGTCCTACGAGCAGTACTTC